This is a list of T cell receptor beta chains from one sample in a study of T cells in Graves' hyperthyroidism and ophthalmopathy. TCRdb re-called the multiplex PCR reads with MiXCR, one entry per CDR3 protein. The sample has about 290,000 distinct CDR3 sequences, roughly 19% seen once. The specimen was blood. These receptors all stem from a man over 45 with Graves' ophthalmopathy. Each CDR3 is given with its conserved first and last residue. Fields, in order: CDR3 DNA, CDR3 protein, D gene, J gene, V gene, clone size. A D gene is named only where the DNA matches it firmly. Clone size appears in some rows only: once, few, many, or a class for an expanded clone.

cdr3_nt: TGTGCCAGCAGTTTAGAGGCTATGAGTGGGGAGCAGTACTTC
cdr3_aa: CASSLEAMSGEQYF
d_call: -
j_call: TRBJ2-7
v_call: TRBV28
clone_size: many

cdr3_nt: TGTGCCAGCAGCTACGTATCATCAGCGGGAGGCCGGAGTTACAATGAGCAGTTCTTC
cdr3_aa: CASSYVSSAGGRSYNEQFF
d_call: TRBD2
j_call: TRBJ2-1
v_call: TRBV7-3
clone_size: many

cdr3_nt: TGTGCCAGCAGACTAGCGGGGGATTACGAGCAGTACTTC
cdr3_aa: CASRLAGDYEQYF
d_call: TRBD2
j_call: TRBJ2-7
v_call: TRBV3-1
clone_size: many

cdr3_nt: TGTGCCAGCCGTACCGGGACAGGGGCGTACGAGCAGTACTTC
cdr3_aa: CASRTGTGAYEQYF
d_call: TRBD1
j_call: TRBJ2-7
v_call: TRBV2
clone_size: many

cdr3_nt: TGTGCCAGCAGTCTTCGGGGGGATGGCTACACCTTC
cdr3_aa: CASSLRGDGYTF
d_call: -
j_call: TRBJ1-2
v_call: TRBV28
clone_size: many

cdr3_nt: TGCAGTGCTAGAGATGGGACAGTACAAGAGACCCAGTACTTC
cdr3_aa: CSARDGTVQETQYF
d_call: TRBD1
j_call: TRBJ2-5
v_call: TRBV20-1
clone_size: many

cdr3_nt: TGCAGTGCTGAAGACAGGGTAAGGCACACTGAAGCTTTCTTT
cdr3_aa: CSAEDRVRHTEAFF
d_call: TRBD1
j_call: TRBJ1-1
v_call: TRBV20-1
clone_size: -

cdr3_nt: TGTGCCAGCAGCTTTCCGGGACAGGGGTTCTCTGGAAACACCATATATTTT
cdr3_aa: CASSFPGQGFSGNTIYF
d_call: TRBD1
j_call: TRBJ1-3
v_call: TRBV7-9
clone_size: -

cdr3_nt: TGTGCCAGCAGTCCCATCGGAACTGAAGCTTTCTTT
cdr3_aa: CASSPIGTEAFF
d_call: -
j_call: TRBJ1-1
v_call: TRBV6-1
clone_size: few

cdr3_nt: TGCAGTGCTAGAGCTAGCGGGACCACTAATGAGCAGTTCTTC
cdr3_aa: CSARASGTTNEQFF
d_call: TRBD2
j_call: TRBJ2-1
v_call: TRBV20-1
clone_size: few

cdr3_nt: TGTGCCAGCAGTCGCACCGGGACTAGCGGGAATGATGAGCAGTTCTTC
cdr3_aa: CASSRTGTSGNDEQFF
d_call: TRBD2
j_call: TRBJ2-1
v_call: TRBV6-2/TRBV6-3
clone_size: many

cdr3_nt: TGTGCCAGCAGCTTTAGTCGATACACTGAAGCTTTCTTT
cdr3_aa: CASSFSRYTEAFF
d_call: -
j_call: TRBJ1-1
v_call: TRBV7-2
clone_size: few

cdr3_nt: TGTGCCAGCTCACCGACGCTAGCGGAGACTCTAGCCAAAAACATTCAGTACTTC
cdr3_aa: CASSPTLAETLAKNIQYF
d_call: TRBD2
j_call: TRBJ2-4
v_call: TRBV18
clone_size: many

cdr3_nt: TGCGCCAGCAGCCTCACGGACCATAAAGAGACCCAGTACTTC
cdr3_aa: CASSLTDHKETQYF
d_call: -
j_call: TRBJ2-5
v_call: TRBV5-1
clone_size: few

cdr3_nt: TGTGCCAGCAGCTTCCGGGGGGATGAAAAACTGTTTTTT
cdr3_aa: CASSFRGDEKLFF
d_call: -
j_call: TRBJ1-4
v_call: TRBV7-8
clone_size: -

cdr3_nt: TGTGCCTGGACCCAGGAGGCCATTCCTAACTATGGCTACACCTTC
cdr3_aa: CAWTQEAIPNYGYTF
d_call: -
j_call: TRBJ1-2
v_call: TRBV30
clone_size: many

cdr3_nt: TGTGCCAGCAGTCTCTACAGGGGTGACTATGGCTACACCTTC
cdr3_aa: CASSLYRGDYGYTF
d_call: TRBD1
j_call: TRBJ1-2
v_call: TRBV28
clone_size: many

cdr3_nt: TGTGCCACCAGCAGAGGGGGGGGAAAGGAGACCCAGTACTTC
cdr3_aa: CATSRGGGKETQYF
d_call: TRBD2
j_call: TRBJ2-5
v_call: TRBV15
clone_size: -

cdr3_nt: TGCGCCAGCAGCTTGGGGGGTTCGGCTAGCACAGATACGCAGTATTTT
cdr3_aa: CASSLGGSASTDTQYF
d_call: -
j_call: TRBJ2-3
v_call: TRBV5-1
clone_size: few

cdr3_nt: TGCGCCAGCAGCCTGGACTTAGTTGATACGCAGTATTTT
cdr3_aa: CASSLDLVDTQYF
d_call: -
j_call: TRBJ2-3
v_call: TRBV5-1
clone_size: few

cdr3_nt: TGTGCCAGCACCAATACAGGGGGCGCCACAGATACGCAGTATTTT
cdr3_aa: CASTNTGGATDTQYF
d_call: TRBD1
j_call: TRBJ2-3
v_call: TRBV28
clone_size: -

cdr3_nt: TGTGCCAGCAGGTCCGGGACTACAAAAAACATTCAGTACTTC
cdr3_aa: CASRSGTTKNIQYF
d_call: TRBD2
j_call: TRBJ2-4
v_call: TRBV28
clone_size: -

cdr3_nt: TGTGCCAGCAGCACCGATGGGGCCAACGTCCTGACTTTC
cdr3_aa: CASSTDGANVLTF
d_call: -
j_call: TRBJ2-6
v_call: TRBV9
clone_size: -

cdr3_nt: TGTGCCAGCAGCCCAGGACAGCCCAATCAGCCCCAGCATTTT
cdr3_aa: CASSPGQPNQPQHF
d_call: -
j_call: TRBJ1-5
v_call: TRBV12-3/TRBV12-4
clone_size: many

cdr3_nt: TGCGCCAGCAGCCCGGGGTTTTATAGCAATCAGCCCCAGCATTTT
cdr3_aa: CASSPGFYSNQPQHF
d_call: -
j_call: TRBJ1-5
v_call: TRBV5-1
clone_size: -

cdr3_nt: TGCGCCAGCAGCTTGAGCCTAGCGGGGGGCACAGATACGCAGTATTTT
cdr3_aa: CASSLSLAGGTDTQYF
d_call: TRBD2
j_call: TRBJ2-3
v_call: TRBV5-1
clone_size: -

cdr3_nt: TGTGCCAGCAGTTCCATACCCCCGGGGGGATTAACTGAAGCTTTCTTT
cdr3_aa: CASSSIPPGGLTEAFF
d_call: -
j_call: TRBJ1-1
v_call: TRBV6-1
clone_size: many

cdr3_nt: TGCGCCAGCAGCAGGGACAGTCCCAACTATGGCTACACCTTC
cdr3_aa: CASSRDSPNYGYTF
d_call: TRBD1
j_call: TRBJ1-2
v_call: TRBV5-1
clone_size: many

cdr3_nt: TGTGCCAGCAGCTTAAGTCCTAGACTAGCGGCTATCAATGAGCAGTTCTTC
cdr3_aa: CASSLSPRLAAINEQFF
d_call: TRBD2
j_call: TRBJ2-1
v_call: TRBV11-2
clone_size: -

cdr3_nt: TGTGCCAGCGGGGGACAGTCGGGCCTGAACACTGAAGCTTTCTTT
cdr3_aa: CASGGQSGLNTEAFF
d_call: TRBD1
j_call: TRBJ1-1
v_call: TRBV28
clone_size: -

cdr3_nt: TGCAGTGCTAGCGGGAGGGCCGTTTCCTACAATGAGCAGTTCTTC
cdr3_aa: CSASGRAVSYNEQFF
d_call: TRBD2
j_call: TRBJ2-1
v_call: TRBV20-1
clone_size: -

cdr3_nt: TGTGCCAGCAGTTCGAAACTAGCGGGAGAAACAGATACGCAGTATTTT
cdr3_aa: CASSSKLAGETDTQYF
d_call: TRBD2
j_call: TRBJ2-3
v_call: TRBV12-3/TRBV12-4
clone_size: many

cdr3_nt: TGTGCCAGCAGCTTGGGGCCTACTTACAATGAGCAGTTCTTC
cdr3_aa: CASSLGPTYNEQFF
d_call: -
j_call: TRBJ2-1
v_call: TRBV11-3
clone_size: -

cdr3_nt: TGTGCCAGCAGTCCGGGGACGGGGAACACTGAAGCTTTCTTT
cdr3_aa: CASSPGTGNTEAFF
d_call: -
j_call: TRBJ1-1
v_call: TRBV5-1
clone_size: many

cdr3_nt: TGTGCCACCAGCAGAGAACTGGCAGAATATCAGCCCCAGCATTTT
cdr3_aa: CATSRELAEYQPQHF
d_call: -
j_call: TRBJ1-5
v_call: TRBV15
clone_size: few

cdr3_nt: TGTGCCAGCGCTCCGCCCGACAGCTCCTACGAGCAGTACTTC
cdr3_aa: CASAPPDSSYEQYF
d_call: -
j_call: TRBJ2-7
v_call: TRBV7-9
clone_size: few

cdr3_nt: TGTGCCAGCAGCTTACGATCACAGCCGACTAACTATGGCTACACCTTC
cdr3_aa: CASSLRSQPTNYGYTF
d_call: -
j_call: TRBJ1-2
v_call: TRBV7-8
clone_size: -

cdr3_nt: TGTGCCATCAGCCAAACAGGGAGTAATTCACCCCTCCACTTT
cdr3_aa: CAISQTGSNSPLHF
d_call: -
j_call: TRBJ1-6
v_call: TRBV10-3
clone_size: -

cdr3_nt: TGCAGTGCTAGCGATGGGGCGAGGGGCAATCAGCCCCAGCATTTT
cdr3_aa: CSASDGARGNQPQHF
d_call: -
j_call: TRBJ1-5
v_call: TRBV20-1
clone_size: few

cdr3_nt: TGTGCCAGCAGTTTAGATCAGATTAATCAGCCCCAGCATTTT
cdr3_aa: CASSLDQINQPQHF
d_call: -
j_call: TRBJ1-5
v_call: TRBV12-3/TRBV12-4
clone_size: many

cdr3_nt: TGTGCCAGCAGCCCGACAGTCCCTAACCACGAGCAGTACTTC
cdr3_aa: CASSPTVPNHEQYF
d_call: -
j_call: TRBJ2-7
v_call: TRBV7-9
clone_size: -

cdr3_nt: TGTGCTAGCAGCTTCGAGCATACAAACACCGGGGAGCTGTTTTTT
cdr3_aa: CASSFEHTNTGELFF
d_call: -
j_call: TRBJ2-2
v_call: TRBV7-7
clone_size: many

cdr3_nt: TGTGCCAGCAGCATGGTAGGCGAGCAGTACTTC
cdr3_aa: CASSMVGEQYF
d_call: -
j_call: TRBJ2-7
v_call: TRBV28
clone_size: -

cdr3_nt: TGCGCCAGCAGCATTGGACACCGGGGCACCGGGGAGCTGTTTTTT
cdr3_aa: CASSIGHRGTGELFF
d_call: -
j_call: TRBJ2-2
v_call: TRBV5-1
clone_size: many

cdr3_nt: TGTGCCACCACCCCGTCAGTTGGAGGGGGCAACACCGGGGAGCTGTTTTTT
cdr3_aa: CATTPSVGGGNTGELFF
d_call: -
j_call: TRBJ2-2
v_call: TRBV24-1
clone_size: many

cdr3_nt: TGTGCCAGCAGCTCAGGACAGGTGACCCAGGAGACCCAGTACTTC
cdr3_aa: CASSSGQVTQETQYF
d_call: TRBD1
j_call: TRBJ2-5
v_call: TRBV11-1
clone_size: many

cdr3_nt: TGTGCCAGCATCACGAACACCGGGGAGCTGTTTTTT
cdr3_aa: CASITNTGELFF
d_call: -
j_call: TRBJ2-2
v_call: TRBV6-1
clone_size: -